This TCR beta chain was identified in a study of identical twins. This clonotype was recorded at least ten times. CDR3 length equals 14 residues. Trimming removed 4 bases at V and 8 bases at J, with 16 bases between. Unique molecular identifiers were present on cDNA, and template switching added a universal primer site. TCRdb analysed the 5' RACE reads with MiXCR anew, one entry per CDR3 protein. Of about 520,000 distinct CDR3 sequences in the sample, approximately 22% are singletons; the top ten hold around 0.9%. The same data also went into a second study, on T cells expressing NK-cell markers.

This TCR was sampled from a woman under 30 in good health. The genes are TRBV12-3 or TRBV12-4 and TRBJ2-3, with D possibly called TRBD1 or TRBD2 (5 bases each). Source material: CD4+ T cells sorted from blood. For the CDR3, the DNA is TGTGCCAGCAGTTACGGGGCGCCTCCGGGTACGCAGTATTTT. Its translation: CASSYGAPPGTQYF.